What follows are 25 T cell receptor beta chains derived from one specimen sequenced in a study of cytomegalovirus exposure and HLA in healthy donors (dated by TCRdb to about 2017). The library was produced with the immunoSEQ multiplex PCR assay. A mixture of 60 forward primers for TCR Vbeta segments and 13 reverse primers for TCR Jbeta segments was used in the multiplex PCR. Sourced from immuneACCESS, this table was stored by TCRdb with only in-frame sequences that have V and J called. A share of the clones is absent; for the studies checked, an unresolved V gene accounts for under half, and the remainder has no known explanation. This sample has 150,000 to 190,000 clones in its table, and around 82% of those were observed once. Under 8% of the sample rests with the top ten. Sequencing input: PBMCs. These receptors all come from a woman aged 50 to 65 in good health and CMV-seropositive.

The V call is TRBV6-1, the J call TRBJ2-7; 7 bases align to TRBD2. Germline CDR1 MNHNS, CDR2 SASEGT. There are 15 residues in the CDR3. The ends lost 6 bases at V and 4 bases at J; junction bases unmatched: 12. CDR3 sequence: CASRARGLGEYEQYF. DNA of the CDR3: TGTGCCAGCAGGGCTCGAGGACTAGGTGAATACGAGCAGTACTTC.

The chain employs TRBV6-1 and TRBJ2-7; perhaps TRBD2 as D (7 bases). The germline V gene encodes CDR1 MNHNS and CDR2 SASEGT. The CDR3 has 13 residues. V was clipped by 4 bases and J by 4 bases, with 11 bases between them. Here the CDR3 DNA reads TGTGCCAGCAGTGTGCGGGGGACATACGAGCAGTACTTC. It encodes CASSVRGTYEQYF.

CDR3 DNA sequence: TGTGCCAGCAGCTTGCAGGGAGGGCAGCCCCAGCATTTT. Protein: CASSLQGGQPQHF. The chain couples TRBV5-6 to TRBJ1-5; tentative D call: TRBD1 (5 bases). CDR3 size: 13 residues. The V and J ends lost 1 base and 7 bases respectively, with 9 bases between them. Germline lookup yields CDR1 SGHDT and CDR2 YYEEEE.

J is TRBJ2-7 and V is TRBV7-2; tentatively, D is TRBD1 (5 bases). CDR1 is SGHTA and CDR2 is FQGNSA in the germline V gene. The CDR3 length is 12 residues. V lost 2 bases and J 6 bases, leaving 8 bases between the germline ends. DNA of the CDR3: TGTGCCAGCAGCTTACAGGGTTTCGAGCAGTACTTC. Protein: CASSLQGFEQYF.

V and J are TRBV27 and TRBJ1-1; D is possibly TRBD1 (6 bases). The CDR3 sequence is 15 residues long. V shed 1 base and J shed 1 base, with 10 bases lying between them. Looked up from germline, CDR1 is MNHEY and CDR2 is SMNVEV (reference sequence). CDR3 region: CASSLYQGTNTEAFF. Written as DNA, the CDR3 is TGTGCCAGCAGTTTATATCAGGGGACGAACACTGAAGCTTTCTTT.

The chain recombines TRBV19 with TRBJ2-3; no firm D call. V lost 4 bases to trimming and J lost 0 bases, with 11 bases between them. This CDR3 has 15 residues. CDR1 and CDR2 (germline): LNHDA, SQIVND (reference sequence). The CDR3 coding sequence is TGTGCCAGTAGTAAACTATCCTCCAGCACAGATACGCAGTATTTT. It codes for CASSKLSSSTDTQYF.

This clone was found once. J is TRBJ2-7 and V is TRBV7-6, with 11 bases that match TRBD1. V gave up 1 base and J gave up 2 bases; unmatched junction bases: 7. This CDR3 spans 17 amino acids. Germline CDR1 SGHVS, CDR2 FNYEAQ. As DNA, the CDR3 is TGTGCCAGCAGCTTAGGGACAGGGGGCGCGGGGACCTACGAGCAGTACTTC. This encodes CASSLGTGGAGTYEQYF.

The chain employs TRBV6-6 and TRBJ2-1; tentatively, D is TRBD1 (8 bases). The CDR3 totals 12 residues. V was pared by 6 bases and J by 9 bases, with 12 bases between. Germline V gives CDR1 MNHNY, CDR2 SVGAGI (reference sequence). The CDR3 protein is CASRTGGVEQFF. CDR3 DNA: TGTGCCAGCAGAACAGGGGGGGTTGAGCAGTTCTTC.

The rearrangement links TRBV29-1 to TRBJ1-1, with D tentatively TRBD1 (5 bases). This CDR3 has 11 amino acids. Between the trimmed V and J ends, which lost 5 bases and 7 bases, there was a span of 11 bases. Germline V CDR1 and CDR2: SQVTM, ANQGSEA. This CDR3 reads CSVPRGGEAFF. The CDR3 DNA is TGCAGCGTTCCTAGGGGCGGTGAAGCTTTCTTT.

This chain joins TRBV29-1 and TRBJ2-3; 7 bases fit TRBD1. CDR3 length: 15 amino acids. Germline assignment: CDR1 SQVTM and CDR2 ANQGSEA. Losses at the gene ends were 5 bases for V and 2 bases for J; bases not matched to a gene: 10. The CDR3 nucleotides are TGCAGCGTTACTCGGACAGGCTCCATCACAGATACGCAGTATTTT. Protein sequence: CSVTRTGSITDTQYF.

The gene calls are TRBV5-8 and TRBJ2-7, with D possibly being TRBD2 (6 bases). V was cut by 6 bases and J by 2 bases, with 21 bases left in between. From germline, CDR1 is SGHTS and CDR2 YDEGEE. The CDR3 consists of 16 residues. CDR3 in amino acids: CASTPEGGGTAYEQYF. The DNA for the CDR3 is TGTGCCAGCACCCCGGAGGGAGGAGGGACGGCCTACGAGCAGTACTTC.

The CDR3 loop reads CASSPRTAYEQYF. The CDR3 bases are TGTGCCAGCAGCCCCCGGACAGCCTACGAGCAGTACTTC. The chain uses TRBV7-9 and TRBJ2-7; perhaps TRBD1 as D (6 bases). The CDR3 sequence is 13 residues long. Trimming shortened V by 5 bases and J by 2 bases, and 10 bases separated the two germline ends. Germline CDR1 is SEHNR and CDR2 is FQNEAQ (reference sequence).

The chain is built from TRBV7-6 and TRBJ2-1; 7 bases are shared with TRBD1. With 0 bases clipped from V and 6 bases from J, the junction kept 2 bases outside the gene matches. The CDR3 length is 14 residues. Germline loops: CDR1 SGHVS, CDR2 FNYEAQ. In nucleotides, the CDR3 is TGTGCCAGCAGCTTAGCGGGGACAGTCAATGAGCAGTTCTTC. Its protein is CASSLAGTVNEQFF.

This chain connects TRBV6-1 to TRBJ1-5; 10 bases agree with TRBD1. J was trimmed by 6 bases and V by 0 bases; bases with no gene match: 5. The CDR3 contains 16 residues. Germline loops: CDR1 MNHNS, CDR2 SASEGT. CDR3 sequence (DNA): TGTGCCAGCAGTGAAGCGGCAAGGGACAGGGGTCAGCCCCAGCATTTT. This codes for CASSEAARDRGQPQHF.

This rearrangement joins TRBV11-2 to TRBJ1-4; 7 bases fit TRBD1. There are 15 residues in the CDR3. V was clipped by 5 bases and J by 2 bases; unmatched bases: 5. Germline lookup yields CDR1 SGHAT and CDR2 FQNNGV. The CDR3 loop reads CASSQPTGTNEKLFF. The CDR3 DNA reads TGTGCCAGCAGCCAGCCGACAGGGACTAATGAAAAACTGTTTTTT.

This sequence joins TRBV4-3 and TRBJ1-2; 7 positions agree with TRBD1. CDR1 and CDR2 from the germline V gene are LGHNA and YSLEER. The CDR3 loop spans 13 amino acids. V lost 4 bases and J lost 8; bases outside the gene matches: 7. CDR3 sequence reads: CASSPTGAGGYTF. The CDR3 DNA reads TGCGCCAGCAGCCCTACAGGGGCTGGGGGCTACACCTTC.

The table lists this clone with a few counts. The chain links TRBV19 to TRBJ1-5; weak D call: TRBD1 (5 bases). The V end lost 7 bases, the J end lost 4 bases, and 17 bases lay between the germline ends. Per germline, CDR1 LNHDA and CDR2 SQIVND (reference sequence). CDR3 length equals 15 residues. The CDR3 DNA sequence: TGTGCCAGTAAGCGGGCAGGGAGCTTTAATCAGCCCCAGCATTTT. Translating gives CASKRAGSFNQPQHF.

V usage is TRBV18 and J usage is TRBJ2-7; TRBD1 aligns across 9 bases. CDR1 and CDR2 (germline): KGHSH, LQKENI. With V trimmed by 4 bases and J by 5 bases, 6 bases remained unmatched. The CDR3 is 14 amino acids. CDR3 DNA sequence: TGTGCCAGCTCACTCACCGGACAGGGGAACGAGCAGTACTTC. It encodes CASSLTGQGNEQYF.

The chain is built from TRBV10-2 and TRBJ1-5, with D possibly being TRBD1 (6 bases). Trimming removed 2 bases from V and 1 base from J, with 15 bases in between. There are 17 residues in the CDR3. CDR1 is WSHSY, CDR2 SAAADI, per germline. The CDR3 reads CASSENPQGWSNQPQHF. The CDR3 region has the DNA TGCGCCAGCAGTGAGAACCCGCAGGGGTGGAGCAATCAGCCCCAGCATTTT.

V usage is TRBV18 and J usage is TRBJ2-2, with no clear D. The ends were cut back, 3 bases at V and 4 bases at J, with 15 bases in the middle. The CDR3 length is 16 residues. CDR1 KGHSH and CDR2 LQKENI come from the germline V gene. The CDR3 loop reads CASSPMAQAITGELFF. The CDR3 DNA reads as TGTGCCAGCTCACCCATGGCTCAGGCTATCACCGGGGAGCTGTTTTTT.

The rearrangement uses TRBV5-1 and TRBJ1-5, with 9 bases identical to TRBD1. Looked up from germline, CDR1 is SGHRS and CDR2 is YFSETQ. The CDR3 consists of 14 residues. The trim removed 4 bases at V and 4 bases at J, leaving 3 bases unmatched. The CDR3 nucleotides read TGCGCCAGCAGCGAAGGGACAGGGAATCAGCCCCAGCATTTT. As protein: CASSEGTGNQPQHF.

V and J are TRBV7-9 and TRBJ2-1; D is perhaps TRBD1 (7 bases). The germline CDR1 and CDR2 sequences are SEHNR and FQNEAQ (reference sequence). CDR3 length: 16 amino acids. The ends were cut back, 6 bases at V and 0 bases at J, with 15 bases in the middle. Here the CDR3 DNA reads TGTGCCAGCAGTTTCAACAGGGGAGGCTCCTACAATGAGCAGTTCTTC. Residues: CASSFNRGGSYNEQFF.

The J gene is TRBJ1-2, the V gene TRBV27, with D possibly matching TRBD1 (5 bases). Germline V gene sequence: CDR1 MNHEY, CDR2 SMNVEV (reference sequence). CDR3 length: 12 amino acids. The ends were cut back, 6 bases at V and 6 bases at J, with 11 bases in the middle. The CDR3 DNA reads TGTGCCAGCAGAAGGGGTCAGGATGGCTACACCTTC. Protein product: CASRRGQDGYTF.

The chain carries TRBV7-9 and TRBJ2-1; a possible D gene is TRBD2 (5 bases). Between the trimmed V and J ends, which lost 0 bases and 8 bases, there was a span of 17 bases. This CDR3 comprises 16 residues. CDR1 and CDR2 from the germline V gene are SEHNR and FQNEAQ (reference sequence). CDR3 protein: CASSLAQSGAFHEQFF. The CDR3 DNA reads TGTGCCAGCAGCTTAGCGCAAAGCGGCGCTTTCCATGAGCAGTTCTTC. Using reference TRBV7-9 and TRBJ2-1 for the parts outside the CDR3, the full variable domain is DTGVSQNPRHKITKRGQNVTFRCDPISEHNRLYWYRQTLGQGPEFLTYFQNEAQLEKSRLLSDRFSAERPKGSFSTLEIQRTEQGDSAMYLCASSLAQSGAFHEQFFGPGTRLTVL.

The J gene is TRBJ2-3, the V gene TRBV30; 9 positions match TRBD2. Trimming cost V 2 bases and J 0 bases; bases outside gene matches: 6. The germline V gene encodes CDR1 GTSNPN and CDR2 SVGIG (reference sequence). This CDR3 spans 16 amino acids. CDR3 residues: CAWSFGTSSSTDTQYF. In DNA form, the CDR3 reads TGTGCCTGGAGTTTTGGGACTAGCTCTAGCACAGATACGCAGTATTTT.